The clone carrying this T cell receptor beta chain has at least ten counts. Its antigen is still unknown. The sample is drawn from a study of T cells in Graves' hyperthyroidism and ophthalmopathy. General study points: In the blood, most expanded thyroid clonotypes above 0.001 appeared as well.

Trimming removed 6 bases at V and 0 bases at J, with 15 bases between. The CDR3 is made up of 16 amino acids. Germline CDR1 and CDR2: LGHDT and YNNKEL (reference sequence). From RNA transcripts, TCR beta CDR3 regions were amplified. Primed by the HTBI set, a first-round RT-PCR was run on the TCR CDR3. TCRdb ran MiXCR on the multiplex PCR reads and lists one entry per CDR3 protein. The sample has approximately 610,000 distinct CDR3 sequences, 16% seen once. Sequencing used blood. This sequence was found in a woman aged 18-30 years with Graves' hyperthyroidism. The chain is built from TRBV3-1 and TRBJ2-1; D is perhaps TRBD1 or TRBD2 (5 bases each). Here the CDR3 DNA reads TGTGCCAGCAGTAGAAAAGGGGAGATCTCCTACAATGAGCAGTTCTTC. Protein: CASSRKGEISYNEQFF.